This note documents a single TCR beta chain sequence. The specificity of this receptor is unknown. Nothing much larger sits one base from this clone, and base qualities are not available. CDR1 is given as SGHTA and CDR2 as FQGNSA, both from the germline V gene. The CDR3 starts with the cysteine, ends with the phenylalanine, and has 17 residues. The CDR3 DNA has 51 bases and is translated from base 1. Germline trimming: 4 bases from V, 2 bases from J; junction bases outside gene matches: 7. The source of the sample is a study of blood T cell repertoires in COVID-19 (dated by TCRdb to 2020 to 2021). Looking at the study overall: Samples from collaborators originated in the United States, Italy and Spain and spanned both the acute and convalescent phases of COVID-19. The prospective study material was composed of cDNA or gDNA derived from T cells, B-cell-depleted T cells, or PBMCs. Subjects who had been exposed to COVID-19, were actively infected with it, or had recovered from it provided the deeply sampled blood TCRbeta repertoires that made up the dataset. The repertoires were released in a freely available public database meant as a resource for research on the immune response to SARS-CoV-2. The samples were drawn from two sources: the first 160 participants of the ongoing ImmuneRACE study, and 1,000 to 1,500 subjects contributed by 6 global collaborators. Nearly every sample came with metadata listing a de-identified subject ID, COVID-19 status, age in years and sex. Where available, HLA class I and class II types were taken from metadata supplied by the sample provider and were not determined by assay-based typing.

What the research found in general, with its limitations: The quantity of clinical and demographic metadata differed by source and by participant and was supplied without curation.

Each collaborating institution followed its own protocols to collect whole blood in K2EDTA tubes. For TCRbeta analysis, collaborator samples were shipped as frozen whole blood, as isolated PBMCs, or as DNA extracted from either sample type. The immunoSEQ Assay, a bias-controlled multiplex PCR, was used to amplify TCRbeta CDR3 regions from genomic DNA. In the source study's methods: The number of nucleated cells in each sample was estimated from the amplification of reference gene primers within the assay. To quantify the absolute abundance of each unique TCRbeta CDR3 rearrangement, sequence reads were collapsed and filtered. For each sample, productive Simpson clonality was calculated by taking the square root of Simpson's diversity index across productive rearrangements. The clones in this table, taken by TCRdb from immuneACCESS, are in-frame only. Not every clone is retained; where verified, under half of the shortfall comes from an unresolved V gene, and the cause of the rest is unknown. V and J calls and clone size are given by that table; D and trimming were obtained from the DNA. This sample gives fewer than 85,000 clones in total; approximately 85% of them show up just once. Clones ranked in the top ten supply just over 5% of the sample.

This TCR was recovered from an elderly man with acute or convalescent COVID-19. Sequencing used peripheral blood. The chain joins TRBV7-2 to TRBJ2-7; the central 14 bases match TRBD2. The DNA reads as follows: TGTGCCAGCAGCTCCGGGACTAGCGGGAGAACTACCTACGAGCAGTACTTC. It specifies CASSSGTSGRTTYEQYF.